Listed below are T cell receptor beta chains from one sample, sequenced in a study of shared clonotypes between healthy human individuals. Profiling relied on immunoSEQ multiplex PCR, and the TCRdb table lists in-frame clones only, not all of them. In the table there are millions of clones, roughly 94% of which are singletons. Sequencing input: naive CD4+ T cells sorted from blood. All receptors derive from a man aged 18 to 29 in good health. Each CDR3 is given without its conserved first and last residue.

TRBJ2-2,TRBV18,ASSTGTTNTGELF
TRBJ1-2,TRBV29-1,SGGTVESYGYT
TRBJ2-5,TRBV29-1,SVVPSGRGFQETQY
TRBJ2-7,TRBV9,ASSHGLAGGLSDEQY
TRBJ2-7,TRBV6-1,ASSELAGVREQY
TRBJ2-7,TRBV6-5,ASSFQGDGYEQY
TRBJ2-2,TRBV5-6,ASSLRLAGTNTGELF
TRBJ2-7,TRBV5-1,ASSLAVTVGYEQY
TRBJ1-5,TRBV7-9,ASSLFTGLRNQPQH
TRBJ2-7,TRBV21-1,ASSLKWQGQGEQY
TRBJ2-1,TRBV6-5,ASSYTSSYNEQF
TRBJ1-1,TRBV6-5,ASGTSGTGRAEAF
TRBJ1-6,TRBV27,ASGGDAGKLNSPLH
TRBJ2-3,TRBV4-1,ASSQHDRARPDTQY
TRBJ1-4,TRBV5-1,ASSLAPGQATNEKLF
TRBJ2-7,TRBV30,AWRTRSPYEQY
TRBJ2-6,TRBV5-1,ASSLARQGRLTSSGANVLT
TRBJ2-3,TRBV5-1,ASSFVGAGISGDTQY
TRBJ2-7,TRBV5-1,ASSLGTGSVSEQY
TRBJ2-1,TRBV2,ASSMTGLYNEQF
TRBJ2-5,TRBV5-1,ASGTGWQETQY
TRBJ2-4,TRBV9,ASSARQGGIQY
TRBJ2-1,TRBV5-1,ASSLADGNEQF
TRBJ1-1,TRBV29-1,SVSQGWSTEAF
TRBJ1-5,TRBV28,ASSHRGGYNQPQH
TRBJ1-1,TRBV4-2,ASSQDHGSEITEAF
TRBJ2-3,TRBV30,ASGMTPGDTQY
TRBJ1-6,TRBV27,ASRSGRNNSPLH
TRBJ2-1,TRBV7-9,ASSPTGRDNEQF
TRBJ1-3,TRBV7-2,ASSLGGQSLLGTIY
TRBJ2-2,TRBV7-6,ASSLDSTGELF
TRBJ2-2,TRBV14,ASSPWDTTGELF
TRBJ2-2,TRBV7-3,ASTMGGYPGELF
TRBJ2-1,TRBV18,ASSPPRGDGRSEQF
TRBJ2-1,TRBV5-1,ASSLAPNEQF
TRBJ1-4,TRBV28,ASSLFIEKLF
TRBJ1-2,TRBV18,ASSPGSVRATANYGYT
TRBJ2-3,TRBV6-1,ASSEAPGQGFGDTQY
TRBJ2-7,TRBV30,AWSTRTGAPYEQY
TRBJ2-7,TRBV19,ASSRSGRAYEQY
TRBJ2-2,TRBV6-6,ASSIGRYTGELF
TRBJ1-2,TRBV5-6,ASSSLIAGAVYGYT
TRBJ2-3,TRBV7-3,ASSLMVAGGTDTQY
TRBJ1-5,TRBV6-6,ASSYDGFSEQPQH
TRBJ2-2,TRBV7-2,ASSLGLAKGELF
TRBJ1-5,TRBV2,ASRAGRSSNQPQH
TRBJ2-2,TRBV19,ASGGTGELF
TRBJ1-1,TRBV30,AWSGLDQAF
TRBJ1-4,TRBV7-9,ASSSLAGSAGTNEKLF
TRBJ1-2,TRBV6-6,ASRVGRVNYGYT
TRBJ2-2,TRBV11-2,ASSLTGVGGELF
TRBJ2-1,TRBV4-2,ASSQPGSNEQF
TRBJ2-3,TRBV19,AVGQSRADTQY